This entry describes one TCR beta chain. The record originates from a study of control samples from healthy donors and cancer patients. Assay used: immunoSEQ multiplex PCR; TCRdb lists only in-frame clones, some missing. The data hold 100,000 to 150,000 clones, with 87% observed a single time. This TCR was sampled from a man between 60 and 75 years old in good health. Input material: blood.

The CDR3 loop is CASRDGRGAPNSPLHF. The CDR3 nucleotides are TGTGCCAGCAGGGACGGGAGGGGAGCCCCTAATTCACCCCTCCACTTT. The V and J genes are TRBV2 and TRBJ1-6; D is possibly TRBD1 (5 bases). This CDR3 comprises 16 residues. The germline gives CDR1 SNHLY, CDR2 FYNNEI. The germline V and J ends were trimmed by 6 bases and 6 bases, with 18 bases remaining between them.